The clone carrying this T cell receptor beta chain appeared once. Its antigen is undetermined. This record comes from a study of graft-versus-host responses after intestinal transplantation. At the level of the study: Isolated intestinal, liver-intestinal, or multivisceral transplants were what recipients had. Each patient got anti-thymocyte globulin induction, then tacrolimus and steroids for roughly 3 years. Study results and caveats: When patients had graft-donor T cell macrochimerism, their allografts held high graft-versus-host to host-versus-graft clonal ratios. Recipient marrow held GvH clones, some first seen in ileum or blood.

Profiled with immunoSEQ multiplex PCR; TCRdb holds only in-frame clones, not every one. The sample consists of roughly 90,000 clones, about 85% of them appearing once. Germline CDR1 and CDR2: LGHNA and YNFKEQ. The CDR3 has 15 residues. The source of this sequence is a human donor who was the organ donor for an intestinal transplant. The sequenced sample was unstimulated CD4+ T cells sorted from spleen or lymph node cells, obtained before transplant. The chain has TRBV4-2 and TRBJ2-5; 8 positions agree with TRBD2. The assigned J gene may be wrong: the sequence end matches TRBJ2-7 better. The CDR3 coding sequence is TGTGCCAGCAGCCAACTTAGCGGGAAGGGCGACGAGCAGTACTTC. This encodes CASSQLSGKGDEQYF.